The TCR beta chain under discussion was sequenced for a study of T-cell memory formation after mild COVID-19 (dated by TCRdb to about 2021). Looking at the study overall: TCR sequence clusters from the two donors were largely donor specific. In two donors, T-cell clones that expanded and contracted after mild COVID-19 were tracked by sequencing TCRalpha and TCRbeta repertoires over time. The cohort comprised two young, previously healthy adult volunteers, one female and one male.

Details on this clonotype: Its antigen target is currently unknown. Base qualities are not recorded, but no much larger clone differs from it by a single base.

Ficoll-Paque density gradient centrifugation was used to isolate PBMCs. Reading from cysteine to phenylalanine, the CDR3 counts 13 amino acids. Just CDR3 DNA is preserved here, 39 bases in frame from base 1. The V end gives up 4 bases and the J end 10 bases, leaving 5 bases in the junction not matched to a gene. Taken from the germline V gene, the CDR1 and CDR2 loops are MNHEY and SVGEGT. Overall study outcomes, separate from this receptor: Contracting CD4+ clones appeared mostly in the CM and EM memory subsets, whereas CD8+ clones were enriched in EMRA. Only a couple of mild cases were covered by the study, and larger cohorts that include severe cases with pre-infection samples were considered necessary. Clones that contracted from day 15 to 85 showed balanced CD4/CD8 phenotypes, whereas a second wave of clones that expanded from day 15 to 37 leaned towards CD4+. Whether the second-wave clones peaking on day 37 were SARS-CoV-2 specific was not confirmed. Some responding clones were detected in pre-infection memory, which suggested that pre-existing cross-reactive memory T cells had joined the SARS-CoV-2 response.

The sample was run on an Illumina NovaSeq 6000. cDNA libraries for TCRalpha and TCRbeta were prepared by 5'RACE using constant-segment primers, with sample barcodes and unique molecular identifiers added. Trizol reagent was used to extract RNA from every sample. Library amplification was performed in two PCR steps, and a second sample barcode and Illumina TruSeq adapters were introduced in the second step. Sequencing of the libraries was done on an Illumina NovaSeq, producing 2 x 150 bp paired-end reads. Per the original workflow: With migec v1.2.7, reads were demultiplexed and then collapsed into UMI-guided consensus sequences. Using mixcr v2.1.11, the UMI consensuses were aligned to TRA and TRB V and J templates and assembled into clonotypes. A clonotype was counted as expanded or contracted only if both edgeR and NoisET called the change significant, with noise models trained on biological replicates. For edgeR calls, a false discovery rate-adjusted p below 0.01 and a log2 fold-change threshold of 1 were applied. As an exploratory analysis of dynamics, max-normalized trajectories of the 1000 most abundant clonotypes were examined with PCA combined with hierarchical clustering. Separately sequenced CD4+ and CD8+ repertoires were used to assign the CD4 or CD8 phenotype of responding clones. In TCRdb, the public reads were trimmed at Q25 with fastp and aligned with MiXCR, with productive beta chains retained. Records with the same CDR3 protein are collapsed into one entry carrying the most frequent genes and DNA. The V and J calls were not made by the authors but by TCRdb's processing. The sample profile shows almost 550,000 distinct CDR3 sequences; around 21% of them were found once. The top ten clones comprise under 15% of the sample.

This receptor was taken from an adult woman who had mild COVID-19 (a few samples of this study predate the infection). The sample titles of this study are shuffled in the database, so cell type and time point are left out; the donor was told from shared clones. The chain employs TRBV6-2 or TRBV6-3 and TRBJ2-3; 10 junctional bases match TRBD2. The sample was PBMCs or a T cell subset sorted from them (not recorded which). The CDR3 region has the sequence CASSSTSGTPQYF. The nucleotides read TGTGCCAGCAGTTCTACTAGCGGGACCCCGCAGTATTTT.